This TCR beta chain was sequenced in a study of spatial heterogeneity in lung cancer (dated by TCRdb to 2018 to 2020). Regarding the research as a whole: Samples were obtained from 65 to 90 patients with early-stage, untreated non-small cell lung cancer from the lung TRACERx cohort. Follow-up PBMC samples were sequenced whenever available, and the median time to follow-up was 2 to 3 years after resection. Beta-chain transcripts were consistently detected in greater numbers than alpha-chain transcripts, which likely reflects a higher abundance of beta-chain transcripts. In the raw uncorrected reads, each unique combination of TCR and UMI appeared on average more than ten times. In non-small cell lung cancer, the study quantitatively compared TCR alpha and beta repertoires across several tumor regions, matched nontumor lung, and blood. Nonsynonymous mutation counts, determined by whole-exome sequencing of tumor tissue, were related to features of the TCR repertoire. Both alpha and beta chains were TCR-sequenced in 210 or so tumor regions, about 69 matched nontumor lung samples and roughly 50 PBMC samples obtained at surgery. Summary of the overall study and its limitations: Only 13 to 15 patients were included in comparisons of baseline and follow-up blood repertoires. Ubiquitous expanded tumor TCRs were found in blood more often at tumor resection than at routine follow-up. Confirming at a functional level the hypothesis that regional TCRs recognize regional mutations was considered to require additional single-cell paired TCR alpha and beta sequencing.

Libraries were built with 5' RACE. For sequencing, a NextSeq 500 was employed. In the TCR library protocol, a unique molecular identifier was attached to each TCR cDNA molecule so that PCR and sequencing errors could be corrected. Per the source publication's procedure: TCR identification, UMI-based error correction and CDR3 extraction were all carried out with Decombinator tools. TCRs above a frequency of 2 per 1,000, corresponding to the top 1% of the tumor frequency distribution, were defined as expanded. Each repertoire was subsampled 100 times to 5,000 TCRs, after which Renyi diversity was computed with the R vegan package. CDR3 similarity networks were constructed using string-kernel similarity of amino acid triplets, with links drawn between CDR3s whose pairwise similarity was above 0.82. The raw public reads went through TCRdb reprocessing: fastp at Q25, MiXCR clone calling, in-frame beta chains kept. One record per CDR3 amino acid sequence lists the most common genes and DNA. In this record, the V and J calls reflect TCRdb's handling and not the investigators' own analysis. Within this sample are tens of thousands of distinct CDR3 sequences, with about 5.3% of them counted one time only. The ten largest account for 20% to 25% of the sample.

Explained via the paper, the time point label denotes: blood at routine non-recurrence follow-up after resection. Whole RNA extracted from tumor and nontumor lung tissue, or from cryopreserved PBMC samples, was used for TCR sequencing without cell sorting. Only patients with enough RNA available from two or more tumor regions were chosen for TCR sequencing. This clonotype came up many times. Its specific antigen is unknown. Per-base qualities were not stored, and no clone one base away is much larger. The origin of this receptor is a female donor with early-stage non-small cell lung cancer. Sequences were derived from PBMCs, sampled at follow-up.

The CDR3 is CASSLSSGNEQFF. The nucleotide sequence reads as follows: TGTGCCAGCAGCCTTAGTAGCGGCAATGAGCAGTTCTTC. The V gene is TRBV4-2 and the J gene is TRBJ2-1; possibly the D gene is TRBD2, per 6 matching bases. Via the germline V gene, CDR1 is LGHNA and CDR2 YNFKEQ. Including the terminal cysteine and phenylalanine, the CDR3 comprises 13 residues. Only the CDR3 part of the read is kept: 39 bases, read in frame from the first base. V and J lose 4 bases and 6 bases, and a span of 10 bases separates them.